This is a list of T cell receptor beta chains from one sample in a study of blood T cells in healthy people across ages. TCRdb reprocessed the 5' RACE reads via MiXCR and lists one record per CDR3 protein. The data show 700,000 to 800,000 distinct CDR3 sequences, with 35% to 45% seen just once and under 25% held by the top ten. Source material: blood. The receptors come from a woman between 55 and 75 years old in good health. Both conserved end residues are part of each CDR3. A D gene is named only where the DNA matches it firmly. Where a row states a size, it is once, few, many or the class of an expanded clone; other rows omit it.

>TRBJ1-2|-|TRBV15|-
TGTGCCACCAGCAGAGAACGACAGTTCTATGGCTACACCTTC
CATSRERQFYGYTF
>TRBJ1-2|-|TRBV20-1|TRBD1
TGCAGTGCTAGAGATCCGGCAGGGGGTGACTATGGCTACACCTTC
CSARDPAGGDYGYTF
>TRBJ1-2|-|TRBV4-1|-
TGCGCCAGCAGCCAAGAACCCGGGTCCTTGAACTATGGCTACACCTTC
CASSQEPGSLNYGYTF
>TRBJ2-1|-|TRBV20-1|-
TGCGGTGCTCGGGGTGCCAATGAGCAGTTCTTC
CGARGANEQFF
>TRBJ2-1|-|TRBV10-3|-
TGTGCCTCCGCCCCCGGGGGCCTCTCCTACAATGAGCAGTTCTTC
CASAPGGLSYNEQFF
>TRBJ2-4|few|TRBV2|-
TGTGCCAGCAGGCAGGGGATTAGAAACATTCAGTACTTC
CASRQGIRNIQYF
>TRBJ2-4|few|TRBV20-1|-
TGCAGTGCTCGAAGCGCCGTTGAGCAGTACTTC
CSARSAVEQYF
>TRBJ2-5|-|TRBV7-2|TRBD2
TGTGCCAGCAGCAGAGGACTAGCGGGAGGGGAGCAAGAGACCCAGTACTTC
CASSRGLAGGEQETQYF
>TRBJ1-1|few|TRBV2|-
TGTGCCAGCAGTGAAGCTTTCTTT
CASSEAFF
>TRBJ2-7|few|TRBV7-2|-
TGTGCCAGCAGCATCGGCATTTCGGGACGCTTCTACGAGCAGTACTTC
CASSIGISGRFYEQYF
>TRBJ2-3|-|TRBV5-5|TRBD2
TGTGCCAGCCCCAGGCCGGGCGTACTAGCGGGGCGGGCAGATACGCAGTATTTT
CASPRPGVLAGRADTQYF
>TRBJ2-7|few|TRBV18|TRBD1
TGTGCCAGCTCACCGCAACAGGGGGCGCAAGCCTACGAGCAGTACTTC
CASSPQQGAQAYEQYF
>TRBJ1-1|few|TRBV10-3|-
TGTGCCATCAGTGAGGAAATGAACACTGAAGCTTTCTTT
CAISEEMNTEAFF
>TRBJ2-7|-|TRBV20-1|TRBD2
TGCAGTGCGCGGGGGACGGAAATTGAGCAGTACTTC
CSARGTEIEQYF
>TRBJ2-2|-|TRBV5-1|-
TGCGCCAGCAGCGAAAACGCGGCAGGGAACACCGGGGAGCTGTTTTTT
CASSENAAGNTGELFF
>TRBJ2-1|many|TRBV29-1|TRBD1
TGCACTATGAGGGGGGACAGGGCAGGCCTTCATGAGCAGTTCTTC
CTMRGDRAGLHEQFF
>TRBJ2-3|-|TRBV29-1|-
TGCAGCGCCGGCAAAGGAACCGACTTCACAGATACGCAGTATTTT
CSAGKGTDFTDTQYF
>TRBJ2-1|few|TRBV7-6|TRBD2
TGTGCCAGCAGCCACGAGGCGGGAGCGGGGGGCCGCTCCTACAATGAGCAGTTCTTC
CASSHEAGAGGRSYNEQFF
>TRBJ1-2|few|TRBV14|-
TGTGCCAGCAGCCCGACACCGGACAGCCGCTATGGCTACACCTTC
CASSPTPDSRYGYTF
>TRBJ2-2|-|TRBV11-3|-
TGTGCCAGCAGCTTATTCAACACCGGGAAGCTGTTTTTT
CASSLFNTGKLFF
>TRBJ2-5|-|TRBV5-1|-
TGCGCCAGCAGCTTGGCCTCGCGGCACCAAGAGACCCAGTACTTC
CASSLASRHQETQYF
>TRBJ2-5|few|TRBV6-2/TRBV6-3|-
TGTGCCAGCAGTTTCCGACTAATCCAAGAGACCCAGTACTTC
CASSFRLIQETQYF